These 8 T cell receptor beta chains were all obtained from the same sample, sequenced in a study of blood T cell repertoires in COVID-19. Measured with immunoSEQ multiplex PCR; TCRdb has only the in-frame clones, and not every one. The repertoire consists of 380,000 or so clones, with about 90% occurring once and the leading ten covering roughly 1.2%. The sample was peripheral blood. These receptors were obtained from a man aged 35 to 55 with acute or convalescent COVID-19.

The chain is built from TRBV4-1 and TRBJ1-1; a weak D match, TRBD1 (6 bases). Trimming took 3 bases from V and 1 from J, leaving 12 bases between them. The germline CDR1 and CDR2 sequences are MGHRA and YSYEKL. This CDR3 spans 15 amino acids. The CDR3 DNA is TGCGCCAGCAGCCATACAGGGACGGGGAACACTGAAGCTTTCTTT. Its protein is CASSHTGTGNTEAFF.

The chain joins TRBV28 to TRBJ2-3; TRBD2 matches at 7 bases. V was clipped by 5 bases and J by 1 base; unmatched bases: 9. CDR1 is MDHEN and CDR2 is SYDVKM in the germline V gene. The CDR3 is 16 amino acids. The CDR3: CASSPSLAGGTDTQYF. DNA for the CDR3: TGTGCCAGCAGTCCGTCCTTGGCGGGGGGCACAGATACGCAGTATTTT.

The chain has TRBV10-3 and TRBJ1-2; tentative D call: TRBD1 (6 bases). The germline V gene has CDR1 ENHRY and CDR2 SYGVKD. V gave up 3 bases and J gave up 5 bases, with 13 bases separating them. The CDR3 has 14 residues. The CDR3 DNA reads TGTGCCATCAGTGATCGGGGGGCCGGTTATGGCTACACCTTC. It specifies CAISDRGAGYGYTF.

The chain has TRBV7-6 and TRBJ2-7; 8 bases line up with TRBD2. With V trimmed by 7 bases and J by 7 bases, 15 bases remained unmatched. CDR1 is SGHVS and CDR2 is FNYEAQ in the germline V gene. This CDR3 is 15 amino acids long. Here the CDR3 reads CASTPGGFSGIEQYF. CDR3 DNA: TGTGCCAGCACGCCGGGAGGATTTAGCGGGATTGAGCAGTACTTC.

The count of this clone is one. The V and J genes are TRBV20-1 and TRBJ1-2, with 10 nucleotides matching TRBD1. The J segment lost 3 bases and the V segment lost 3 bases, leaving 7 bases of the junction unmatched. CDR1 and CDR2 (germline): DFQATT, SNEGSKA (reference sequence). The CDR3 is 15 residues long. As DNA, the CDR3 is TGCAGTGCTAGTATCGGGACAGGGGTTGACTATGGCTACACCTTC. Translation gives CSASIGTGVDYGYTF.

This chain connects TRBV30 to TRBJ2-5; TRBD1 might be the D (6 bases). V was clipped by 1 base and J by 3 bases, with 21 bases between them. Germline V gives CDR1 GTSNPN, CDR2 SVGIG (reference sequence). This CDR3 has 17 residues. In DNA, the CDR3 is TGTGCCTGGAGTGCGAAGAAACCGGGACAAATGAAAGAGACCCAGTACTTC. It yields the protein CAWSAKKPGQMKETQYF.

The chain employs TRBV7-9 and TRBJ2-7; 10 bases align to TRBD1. The germline V gene has CDR1 SEHNR and CDR2 FQNEAQ (reference sequence). The length of the CDR3 is 14 residues. J lost 3 bases, V lost 6 bases, and 5 bases had no gene match. The CDR3 loop is CASRPGTGDYEQYF. In nucleotides, the CDR3 is TGTGCCAGCAGACCCGGGACAGGGGACTACGAGCAGTACTTC.

CDR3 DNA: TGTGCCAGCAAGGGGGTGGGGGCAACCCCCAATGAGCAGTTCTTC. Translation gives CASKGVGATPNEQFF. V usage is TRBV2 and J usage is TRBJ2-1; D is perhaps TRBD1 (6 bases). V lost 7 bases and J 6 bases, leaving 19 bases between the germline ends. The CDR3 is made up of 15 amino acids. The germline gives CDR1 SNHLY, CDR2 FYNNEI.